A selection of T cell receptor beta chains follows, all from one sample in a study of molecular identifiers for immune sequencing clone quantification. TCRdb re-analysed the PCR reads in MiXCR, keeping a single row per CDR3 protein. Among 75,000 to 95,000 distinct CDR3 sequences listed, about 23% were seen once. The specimen sequenced was naive CD8+ T cells from blood, with Jurkat cell RNA spiked in. Receptors were obtained from a human donor in good health. Some libraries in this study had Jurkat cell RNA spiked in. Each CDR3 is given with its conserved first and last residue. The D gene is left open where the match is weak. Expanded clones are given a class, and other clones once, few, many or no size at all.

TRBV29-1	-	-	TRBJ2-7	CSVEEVGTYEQYF	TGCAGCGTTGAAGAGGTGGGGACCTACGAGCAGTACTTC
TRBV12-3/TRBV12-4	few	TRBD1	TRBJ2-1	CASSRKPGQPYNEQFF	TGTGCCAGCAGTCGCAAGCCGGGACAGCCCTACAATGAGCAGTTCTTC
TRBV29-1	-	-	TRBJ2-1	CSVEDSGRRNYNEQFF	TGCAGCGTTGAAGATAGTGGACGGAGGAATTACAATGAGCAGTTCTTC
TRBV7-2	many	-	TRBJ2-5	CASSFTGSQETQYF	TGTGCCAGCAGCTTTACCGGGTCCCAAGAGACCCAGTACTTC
TRBV19	once	TRBD1	TRBJ1-5	CAGSGTGRQPQHF	TGTGCCGGTAGCGGGACAGGACGGCAGCCCCAGCATTTT
TRBV2	few	-	TRBJ1-4	CASSEALWAQEDEKLFF	TGTGCCAGCAGTGAAGCGCTTTGGGCCCAAGAGGATGAAAAACTGTTTTTT
TRBV5-4	few	-	TRBJ2-5	CASSLGSSQETQYF	TGTGCCAGCAGCTTGGGCTCTAGCCAAGAGACCCAGTACTTC
TRBV2	few	TRBD2	TRBJ2-1	CASSEFLLAGGSSSYNEQFF	TGTGCCAGCAGTGAGTTCCTACTAGCGGGGGGCTCGAGCTCCTACAATGAGCAGTTCTTC
TRBV2	many	-	TRBJ1-5	CASSEGNSVRPQHF	TGTGCCAGCAGTGAAGGCAACTCTGTAAGGCCCCAGCATTTT
TRBV12-3/TRBV12-4	-	TRBD1	TRBJ2-2	CASSRGQGAPGELFF	TGTGCCAGCAGTCGCGGACAGGGGGCCCCCGGGGAGCTGTTTTTT
TRBV7-9	-	-	TRBJ1-6	CASSWSSEVGSPLHF	TGTGCCAGCAGCTGGTCATCGGAAGTCGGTTCACCCCTCCACTTT
TRBV4-1	-	-	TRBJ2-5	CASSQAPQVRGGKTQYF	TGCGCCAGCAGCCAAGCTCCCCAAGTTCGGGGCGGAAAGACCCAGTACTTC
TRBV20-1	few	TRBD2	TRBJ2-1	CSARDPASGVYNEQFF	TGCAGTGCTAGAGATCCGGCTAGCGGGGTATACAATGAGCAGTTCTTC
TRBV27	-	-	TRBJ2-1	CASSMSYNEQFF	TGTGCCAGCAGTATGAGCTACAATGAGCAGTTCTTC
TRBV7-2	many	-	TRBJ1-1	CASSLATGWGTEAFF	TGTGCCAGCAGCTTAGCGACAGGCTGGGGCACTGAAGCTTTCTTT
TRBV6-5	few	-	TRBJ1-5	CASSCSTGYQPQHF	TGTGCCAGCAGTTGCTCGACAGGATATCAGCCCCAGCATTTT
TRBV20-1	few	-	TRBJ2-7	CSARTVETYEQYF	TGCAGTGCTAGGACAGTAGAAACCTACGAGCAGTACTTC
TRBV7-6	-	TRBD2	TRBJ2-1	CASSLEASGVYNEQFF	TGTGCCAGCAGCTTAGAGGCTAGCGGGGTTTACAATGAGCAGTTCTTC
TRBV30	few	-	TRBJ1-1	CAWSAPTEAFF	TGTGCCTGGAGTGCCCCCACTGAAGCTTTCTTT
TRBV4-3	few	-	TRBJ1-6	CASGEHRDNSPLHF	TGCGCCAGCGGTGAACACAGGGATAATTCACCCCTCCACTTT
TRBV9	few	-	TRBJ2-7	CASSVGGGVRDNYEQYF	TGTGCCAGCAGCGTAGGAGGGGGGGTCCGGGACAACTACGAGCAGTACTTC
TRBV25-1	-	-	TRBJ2-7	CASSVPTLSGLYERYF	TGTGCCAGCAGTGTCCCCACTTTGAGCGGACTCTACGAGCGGTACTTC
TRBV27	few	-	TRBJ2-1	CASSLGSLGNEQFF	TGTGCCAGCAGTTTAGGGTCCTTGGGAAATGAGCAGTTCTTC
TRBV29-1	many	-	TRBJ2-1	CSVEGVSDEQFF	TGCAGCGTTGAGGGCGTCTCGGATGAGCAGTTCTTC
TRBV6-2/TRBV6-3	-	-	TRBJ1-1	CAIMEGFATEAFF	TGTGCCATCATGGAGGGGTTTGCCACTGAAGCTTTCTTT
TRBV9	-	-	TRBJ2-7	CASSVVSGRGASSYEQYF	TGTGCCAGCAGCGTAGTTTCGGGCCGAGGGGCGAGCTCCTACGAGCAGTACTTC
TRBV12-3/TRBV12-4	-	-	TRBJ2-3	CASSLLEGAFTDTQYF	TGTGCCAGCAGTTTACTGGAGGGGGCCTTCACAGATACGCAGTATTTT
TRBV4-1	-	-	TRBJ2-6	CASSPTPGLGGANVPTF	TGCGCCAGCAGCCCAACCCCGGGGCTAGGGGGGGCCAACGTCCCGACTTTC
TRBV2	many	-	TRBJ2-3	CASSAGHLTDTQYF	TGTGCCAGCAGTGCGGGACATTTAACAGATACGCAGTATTTT
TRBV7-9	-	-	TRBJ2-1	CASSFPRGTYDEQFF	TGTGCCAGCAGCTTTCCCAGGGGTACCTACGATGAGCAGTTCTTC
TRBV4-1	-	TRBD1	TRBJ1-1	CASSQAGTGIWNTEAFF	TGCGCCAGCAGCCAAGCCGGGACAGGGATCTGGAACACTGAAGCTTTCTTT
TRBV5-5	few	-	TRBJ2-2	CASSFGVNTGELFF	TGTGCCAGCAGCTTCGGTGTGAACACCGGGGAGCTGTTTTTT
TRBV29-1	many	-	TRBJ1-2	CSVELGTGYGYTF	TGCAGCGTTGAGCTGGGGACCGGCTATGGCTACACCTTC
TRBV25-1	few	-	TRBJ2-1	CASSEGSGWGEQFF	TGTGCCAGCAGTGAGGGATCAGGGTGGGGTGAGCAGTTCTTC
TRBV20-1	many	-	TRBJ2-7	CSAREASIIYEQYF	TGCAGTGCTAGAGAGGCTAGTATAATCTACGAGCAGTACTTC
TRBV20-1	few	-	TRBJ1-6	CSARHGTESSYNSPLHF	TGCAGTGCTAGACATGGGACGGAAAGCTCCTATAATTCACCCCTCCACTTT
TRBV19	few	TRBD1	TRBJ2-5	CASSIGGRAGGDRKTQYF	TGTGCCAGTAGTATAGGGGGACGCGCAGGGGGCGACCGAAAGACCCAGTACTTC
TRBV27	few	-	TRBJ1-5	CATAPGPGFSNQPQHF	TGTGCCACCGCCCCCGGCCCCGGATTTAGCAATCAGCCCCAGCATTTT
TRBV4-1	many	-	TRBJ1-2	CASSQVGSSYGYTF	TGCGCCAGCAGCCAAGTTGGGTCCAGCTATGGCTACACCTTC
TRBV12-3/TRBV12-4	many	-	TRBJ1-2	CASSSGGGGNYGYTF	TGTGCCAGCAGTTCTGGGGGGGGCGGAAACTATGGCTACACCTTC
TRBV7-9	-	-	TRBJ2-7	CASSLAWPHTPSYAQYF	TGTGCCAGCAGCTTAGCGTGGCCCCATACTCCCTCCTACGCGCAGTACTTC
TRBV20-1	few	-	TRBJ1-1	CSARKFNTEAFF	TGCAGTGCTAGAAAATTCAACACTGAAGCTTTCTTT
TRBV19	-	-	TRBJ2-1	CASSMAGSPYNEQFF	TGTGCCAGTAGTATGGCGGGAAGCCCCTACAATGAGCAGTTCTTC
TRBV20-1	few	TRBD1	TRBJ2-1	CSAGTDKSYNEQFF	TGCAGTGCAGGGACAGACAAGAGTTACAATGAGCAGTTCTTC
TRBV30	few	-	TRBJ2-7	CAWSRGQFYEQYF	TGTGCCTGGAGTCGCGGGCAATTCTACGAGCAGTACTTC
TRBV9	many	-	TRBJ1-1	CASSVAGSQDTEAFF	TGTGCCAGCAGCGTAGCCGGATCGCAGGACACTGAAGCTTTCTTT
TRBV3-1	many	-	TRBJ2-5	CASSQDRPSLETQYF	TGTGCCAGCAGCCAAGATCGTCCTAGCCTGGAGACCCAGTACTTC
TRBV28	-	-	TRBJ1-1	CASSFRSGQSQGTEAFF	TGTGCCAGCAGTTTTCGTTCCGGACAGTCCCAGGGGACTGAAGCTTTCTTT
TRBV5-5	-	TRBD2	TRBJ2-1	CASSSGTSYNEQFF	TGTGCCAGCAGCAGCGGGACTAGCTACAATGAGCAGTTCTTC
TRBV7-2	few	TRBD2	TRBJ2-7	CASSTQRGGVYEQYF	TGTGCCAGCAGCACCCAGCGGGGGGGCGTGTACGAGCAGTACTTC
TRBV30	-	-	TRBJ1-5	CAWSGGSHSNQPQHF	TGTGCCTGGAGTGGAGGTAGCCATAGCAATCAGCCCCAGCATTTT
TRBV11-2	many	-	TRBJ2-3	CASSLGEGLSGDTQYF	TGTGCCAGCAGCTTAGGCGAGGGACTCTCCGGAGATACGCAGTATTTT
TRBV27	-	-	TRBJ1-5	CASSLRGANQPQHF	TGTGCCAGCAGTTTGCGGGGGGCTAATCAGCCCCAGCATTTT